This T cell receptor (beta chain) was identified during a study of T cells after yellow fever vaccination. Study in general: SMART-Seq v4 Ultra Low Input prepared the low-cell-number fractions.

For TCR, cDNA came from 5'RACE template switching, which added a universal primer site and UMIs. TCRdb reprocessed the 5' RACE reads with MiXCR, giving one entry per CDR3 protein. The repertoire holds hundreds of thousands of distinct CDR3 sequences, about 12% seen once, with about 15% in the top ten. Looked up from germline, CDR1 is DFQATT and CDR2 is SNEGSKA (reference sequence). The length of the CDR3 is 12 residues. Germline trimming cut 8 bases from V and 1 base from J; bases unmatched to any gene: 3. Study-level results: Just a small share of clonotypes turned up in the CD4 compartment as well as the CD8 compartment. A weaker secondary response peaked on day 5, the primary on day 15.

Comment on this clonotype: Its antigen is unknown.

The material sequenced was PBMCs, taken on the day of the yellow fever booster vaccination. The receptor was derived from a young man who received the YFV17D yellow fever vaccine. J is TRBJ1-2 and V is TRBV20-1, with 8 bases that match TRBD1. DNA for the CDR3: TGCAGTCCAGGGGGCGGTAACTATGGCTACACCTTC. Its translation: CSPGGGNYGYTF.